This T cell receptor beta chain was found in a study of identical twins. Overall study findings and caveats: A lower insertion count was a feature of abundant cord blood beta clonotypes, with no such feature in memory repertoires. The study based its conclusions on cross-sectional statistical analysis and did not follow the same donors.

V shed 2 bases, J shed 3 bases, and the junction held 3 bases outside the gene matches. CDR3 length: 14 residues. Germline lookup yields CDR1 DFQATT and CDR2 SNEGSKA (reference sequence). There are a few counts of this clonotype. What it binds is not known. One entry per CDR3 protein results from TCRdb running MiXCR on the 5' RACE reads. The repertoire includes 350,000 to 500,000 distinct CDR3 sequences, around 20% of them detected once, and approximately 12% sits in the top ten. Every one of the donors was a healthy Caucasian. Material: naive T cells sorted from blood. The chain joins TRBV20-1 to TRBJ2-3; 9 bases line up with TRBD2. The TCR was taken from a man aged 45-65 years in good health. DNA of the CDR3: TGCAGTGCTAGACTTAGCGGGGGTACAGATACGCAGTATTTT. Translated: CSARLSGGTDTQYF.